This TCR beta chain was found in a study of blood T cell repertoires in COVID-19. At the level of the study: Spain, Italy and the United States supplied samples that represented acute and convalescent COVID-19. Sources were T cells, B-cell-depleted T cells, or PBMCs; the material itself was cDNA or gDNA.

Authors' processing steps: Estimation of nucleated cell counts was performed using reference gene primer amplification. Profiling relied on immunoSEQ multiplex PCR, and the TCRdb table lists in-frame clones only, not all of them. Clonal size and the V and J genes are those of that table, whereas D and trimming came from the DNA. The sample has around 180,000 clones; approximately 77% are singletons. Germline V gene lookup returns CDR1 SGDLS and CDR2 YYNGEE. The CDR3 totals 15 residues. V was clipped by 4 bases and J by 4 bases; unmatched bases: 7. Sequenced: peripheral blood. The clonotype originates from a woman of 80 years or more with active or convalescent COVID-19. The chain couples TRBV9 to TRBJ2-1, with 8 positions matching TRBD1. The CDR3: CASSSSGTGYNEQFF. CDR3 in DNA: TGTGCCAGCAGCTCCTCCGGGACAGGTTACAATGAGCAGTTCTTC.